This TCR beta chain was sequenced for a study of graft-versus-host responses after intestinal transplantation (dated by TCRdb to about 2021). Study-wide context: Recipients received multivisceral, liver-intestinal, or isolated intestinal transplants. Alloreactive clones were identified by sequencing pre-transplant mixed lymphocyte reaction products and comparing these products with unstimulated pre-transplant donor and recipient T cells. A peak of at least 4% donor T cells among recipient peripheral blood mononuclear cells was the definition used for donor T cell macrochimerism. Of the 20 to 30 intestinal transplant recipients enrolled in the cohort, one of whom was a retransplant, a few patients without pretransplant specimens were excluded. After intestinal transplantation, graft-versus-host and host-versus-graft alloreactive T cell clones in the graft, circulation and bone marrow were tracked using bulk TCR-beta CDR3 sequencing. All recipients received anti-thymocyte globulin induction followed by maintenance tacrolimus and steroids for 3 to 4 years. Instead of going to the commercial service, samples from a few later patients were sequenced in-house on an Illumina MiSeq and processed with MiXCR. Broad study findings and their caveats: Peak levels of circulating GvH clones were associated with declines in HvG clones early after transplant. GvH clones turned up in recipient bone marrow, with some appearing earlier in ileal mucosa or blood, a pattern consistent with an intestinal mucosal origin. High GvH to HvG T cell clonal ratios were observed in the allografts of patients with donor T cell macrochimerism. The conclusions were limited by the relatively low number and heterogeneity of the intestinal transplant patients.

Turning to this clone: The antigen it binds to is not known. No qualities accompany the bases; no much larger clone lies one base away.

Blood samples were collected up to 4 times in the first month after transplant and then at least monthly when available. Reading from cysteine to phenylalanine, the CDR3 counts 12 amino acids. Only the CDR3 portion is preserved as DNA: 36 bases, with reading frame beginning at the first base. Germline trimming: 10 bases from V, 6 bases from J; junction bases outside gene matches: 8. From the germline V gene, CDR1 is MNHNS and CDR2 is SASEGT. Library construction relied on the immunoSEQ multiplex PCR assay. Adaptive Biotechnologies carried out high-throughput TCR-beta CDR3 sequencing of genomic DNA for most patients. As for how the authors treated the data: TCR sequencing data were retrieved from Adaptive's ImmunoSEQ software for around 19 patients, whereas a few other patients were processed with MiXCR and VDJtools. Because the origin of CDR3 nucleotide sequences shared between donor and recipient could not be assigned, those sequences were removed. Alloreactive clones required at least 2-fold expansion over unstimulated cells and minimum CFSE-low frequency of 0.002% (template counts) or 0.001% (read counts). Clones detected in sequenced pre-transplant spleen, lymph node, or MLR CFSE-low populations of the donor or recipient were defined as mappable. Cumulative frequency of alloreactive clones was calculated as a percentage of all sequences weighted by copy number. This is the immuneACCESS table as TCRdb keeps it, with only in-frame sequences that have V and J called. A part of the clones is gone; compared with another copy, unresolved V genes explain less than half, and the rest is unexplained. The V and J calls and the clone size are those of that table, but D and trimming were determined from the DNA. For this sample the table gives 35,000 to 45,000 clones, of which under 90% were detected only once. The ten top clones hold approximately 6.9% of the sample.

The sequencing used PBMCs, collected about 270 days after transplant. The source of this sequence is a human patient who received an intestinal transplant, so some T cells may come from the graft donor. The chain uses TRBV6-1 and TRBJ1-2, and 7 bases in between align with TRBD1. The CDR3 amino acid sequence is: CATQKGADGYTF. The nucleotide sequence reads TGTGCCACCCAGAAGGGGGCGGATGGCTACACCTTC.